These T cell receptor beta chains were read from a single sample in a study of identical twins. TCRdb reanalysed the 5' RACE reads using MiXCR and keeps one entry per CDR3 protein. The sample records under 250,000 distinct CDR3 sequences, approximately 12% being singletons. These sequences were also reported in another study, on yellow fever vaccine responses in identical twins.

The sequencing input was memory (CD45RO+) T cells sorted from blood. These receptors were collected from a woman aged 18-35 years in good health. Both conserved end residues are part of each CDR3. D genes are given only for firm matches. Size is stated for part of the rows, as once, few or many counts, or as a class when the clone is expanded.

TRBD2,.,TRBJ2-3,TRBV9,TGTGCCAGCAGCGTAAGGGCCTTTCTAGCGGGGGACGATACGCAGTATTTT,CASSVRAFLAGDDTQYF
.,.,TRBJ1-1,TRBV28,TGTGCCAGCAGTTCAGAGGGGAAAAACACTGAAGCTTTCTTT,CASSSEGKNTEAFF
TRBD2,.,TRBJ2-1,TRBV19,TGTGCCAGTAGTATTATCCCCAGACTAGCGGCCAATGAGCAGTTCTTC,CASSIIPRLAANEQFF
TRBD2,.,TRBJ2-5,TRBV9,TGTGCCAGCAGCGAGGGGACTAGCGGGGGGGCCTTGTCAGAGACCCAGTACTTC,CASSEGTSGGALSETQYF
.,few,TRBJ2-2,TRBV2,TGTGCCAGCAGGCGGGGAGATTTAAACACCGGGGAGCTGTTTTTT,CASRRGDLNTGELFF
.,few,TRBJ1-1,TRBV28,TGTGCCAGCAGGAGGGACACCGTGAACACTGAAGCTTTCTTT,CASRRDTVNTEAFF
TRBD2,many,TRBJ2-3,TRBV6-1,TGTGCCAGCAGTGAACGACTAGCGGGAGCAGATACGCAGTATTTT,CASSERLAGADTQYF
TRBD1,few,TRBJ2-2,TRBV12-3/TRBV12-4,TGTGGTCTGGGACAGGGTACCGGGGAGCTGTTTTTT,CGLGQGTGELFF
.,few,TRBJ2-1,TRBV5-1,TGCGCCAGCAGCTTGGAGACTAGCAATGAGCAGTTCTTC,CASSLETSNEQFF
.,few,TRBJ2-5,TRBV3-1,TGTGCCAGCAGCCAAGATGTAAAGACCCAGTACTTC,CASSQDVKTQYF
.,many,TRBJ2-5,TRBV10-3,TGTGCCACGTCACTAGTCCAAGAGACCCAGTACTTC,CATSLVQETQYF
.,.,TRBJ2-7,TRBV20-1,TGCAGTGCTAGAGACGGGACCGTCCTGTACGAGCAGTACTTC,CSARDGTVLYEQYF
TRBD2,.,TRBJ2-1,TRBV3-1,TGTGCCAGCAGCCAAGAAATGCTAGCGGGGGGAGGCAATGAGCAGTTCTTC,CASSQEMLAGGGNEQFF
TRBD2,.,TRBJ2-3,TRBV20-1,TGCAGTGCTAGTAGACTAGCGGGGGGGACAGATACGCAGTATTTT,CSASRLAGGTDTQYF
.,.,TRBJ2-7,TRBV20-1,TGCAGTGCTAGAGACCGACTAGGAGGGCGCGAGCAGTACTTC,CSARDRLGGREQYF
.,many,TRBJ1-5,TRBV20-1,TGCAGTGCTAGAAAACAGGTCAATCAGCCCCAGCATTTT,CSARKQVNQPQHF
.,few,TRBJ2-5,TRBV12-3/TRBV12-4,TGTGCCAGCAGTCTCCCCCCGGTCCAAGAGACCCAGTACTTC,CASSLPPVQETQYF
.,many,TRBJ2-3,TRBV12-3/TRBV12-4,TGTGCCAGCAGTCCCCCCCCAGACAGATCGCGTACGCAGTATTTT,CASSPPPDRSRTQYF
.,few,TRBJ2-2,TRBV4-2,TGTGCCAGCAGTCAGGGATCCAACCCGTCTGGGGAGCTGTTTTTT,CASSQGSNPSGELFF
TRBD2,few,TRBJ2-5,TRBV11-2,TGTGCCAGCAGGGGCAGCGGGAGTCATGAGACCCAGTACTTC,CASRGSGSHETQYF
.,.,TRBJ2-5,TRBV9,TGTGCCAGCAGCGTAGAGGGGGGGGGTCCAGAGACCCAGTACTTC,CASSVEGGGPETQYF
TRBD2,many,TRBJ2-3,TRBV7-2,TGTGCCAGCAGCGTCAGCGGGGGGGCAGATACGCAGTATTTT,CASSVSGGADTQYF
TRBD1,few,TRBJ2-2,TRBV5-1,TGCGCCAGCAGGTGGGGACAGGCGAACACCGGGGAGCTGTTTTTT,CASRWGQANTGELFF
.,.,TRBJ2-5,TRBV20-1,TGCAGTGCTAGCCTCTCGGGCCAAGAGACCCAGTACTTC,CSASLSGQETQYF
TRBD2,few,TRBJ2-2,TRBV20-1,TGCAGTGCTAGAACTTCCGGGACTAGCGGGAGGGCAAACACCGGGGAGCTGTTTTTT,CSARTSGTSGRANTGELFF
.,few,TRBJ2-2,TRBV29-1,TGCAGCGTTGAAGACAGGGTCGGGGAGCTGTTTTTT,CSVEDRVGELFF
.,.,TRBJ1-2,TRBV7-2,TGTGCCAGCAGCTTAGTGGTGAACGGCGAGCGATACACCTTC,CASSLVVNGERYTF
.,.,TRBJ2-1,TRBV7-2,TGTGCCAGCAGCTTACTAGCGACGGGCTACGATGAGCAGTTCTTC,CASSLLATGYDEQFF
TRBD2,few,TRBJ2-1,TRBV11-2,TGTGCCAGCAGCCACCCTGGGACTAGCGGGAGTGGGTCCTACAATGAGCAGTTCTTC,CASSHPGTSGSGSYNEQFF
.,few,TRBJ1-6,TRBV3-1,TGTGCCAGCAGCTGGGCCGGGGGATCACCCCTCCACTTT,CASSWAGGSPLHF
.,few,TRBJ1-5,TRBV12-3/TRBV12-4,TGTGCCAGCAGTTTGGGAATGAACGGTCAGCCCCAGCATTTT,CASSLGMNGQPQHF
.,.,TRBJ2-2,TRBV18,TGTGCCAGCTCACCACCAGGACAGTTGAACACCGGGGAGCTGTTTTTT,CASSPPGQLNTGELFF
.,few,TRBJ2-3,TRBV5-5,TGTGCCAGCAGCCGAGACTTGGGCACAGATACGCAGTATTTT,CASSRDLGTDTQYF
.,.,TRBJ2-2,TRBV12-3/TRBV12-4,TGTGCCACCCAACAACAGACTGGGGTGGCCGGGGAGCTGTTTTTT,CATQQQTGVAGELFF
.,few,TRBJ1-6,TRBV6-5,TGTGCCAGCAGTTACGTGGGGGGCGGTTCACCCCTCCACTTT,CASSYVGGGSPLHF
TRBD2,few,TRBJ2-3,TRBV3-1,TGTGCCAGCAGCGCCCGACTAGCGGGGCGGGCGGATACGCAGTATTTT,CASSARLAGRADTQYF
.,.,TRBJ1-5,TRBV6-2/TRBV6-3,TGTGCCAGCAGTTACTCGGGGCAGGGCAATCAGCCCCAGCATTTT,CASSYSGQGNQPQHF
.,few,TRBJ2-3,TRBV7-9,TGTGCCAGCAGCTTAGAGGGGAGGACGCAGTATTTT,CASSLEGRTQYF
.,few,TRBJ2-2,TRBV28,TGTGCCAGCAGGTGGCGGGGGCCCGGGGAGCTGTTTTTT,CASRWRGPGELFF
TRBD1,few,TRBJ1-2,TRBV20-1,TGCAGTGCTCCCGACGAACAGGGGATTATTGGCTACACCTTC,CSAPDEQGIIGYTF
TRBD1,many,TRBJ2-1,TRBV12-3/TRBV12-4,TGTGCCAGCAGTCAAGGGACAGGGCGCTACAATGAGCAGTTCTTC,CASSQGTGRYNEQFF
TRBD1,many,TRBJ1-5,TRBV20-1,TGCAGTGCTAGAGCCTCAGGGGGGGAATCGCAGCCCCAGCATTTT,CSARASGGESQPQHF
.,few,TRBJ2-1,TRBV7-9,TGTGCCAGCAGCCCACAGGAGAACAATGAGCAGTTCTTC,CASSPQENNEQFF
TRBD1,few,TRBJ2-5,TRBV20-1,TGCAGTGCTCCCCGACAGGGACAAGAGACCCAGTACTTC,CSAPRQGQETQYF
.,few,TRBJ2-1,TRBV7-2,TGTGCCAGCAGCCCCGGGGCGAACTACAATGAGCAGTTCTTC,CASSPGANYNEQFF
TRBD1,.,TRBJ1-5,TRBV20-1,TGCAGTGCGGACGCAGGGGGCAGTCAGCCCCAGCATTTT,CSADAGGSQPQHF
.,many,TRBJ2-3,TRBV5-1,TGCGCCAGCAGCTTGGAGGAGGGAGGCACAGATACGCAGTATTTT,CASSLEEGGTDTQYF
TRBD2,many,TRBJ2-1,TRBV5-1,TGCGCCAGCAGCTTGTACGGACTAGCGGAAAATGAGCAGTTCTTC,CASSLYGLAENEQFF
TRBD1,.,TRBJ2-7,TRBV30,TGTGCCTGGACCACCTCCGGGACAGGGGGTGGCGAGCAGTACTTC,CAWTTSGTGGGEQYF
.,few,TRBJ2-7,TRBV5-1,TGCGCCAGCAGCTTGAATCCGGGTGGCGGCGAGCAGTACTTC,CASSLNPGGGEQYF
.,many,TRBJ2-1,TRBV7-2,TGTGCCAGCAGCTTAGGTAGGGGATACAATGAGCAGTTCTTC,CASSLGRGYNEQFF
TRBD1,.,TRBJ1-4,TRBV28,TGTGCCAGCAGTTTAGGGACAGGGCGCCCTGAAAAACTGTTTTTT,CASSLGTGRPEKLFF
.,many,TRBJ1-4,TRBV29-1,TGCAGCGCCGCTTCGAATGTCCCAACTAATGAAAAACTGTTTTTT,CSAASNVPTNEKLFF
.,few,TRBJ2-4,TRBV7-8,TGTGCCAGCAGCTCCGACAGAAGGGCGGCCAAAAACATTCAGTACTTC,CASSSDRRAAKNIQYF
.,few,TRBJ2-1,TRBV7-2,TGTGCCAGCAGCTTTCTAGCGCCCTCCTACAATGAGCAGTTCTTC,CASSFLAPSYNEQFF